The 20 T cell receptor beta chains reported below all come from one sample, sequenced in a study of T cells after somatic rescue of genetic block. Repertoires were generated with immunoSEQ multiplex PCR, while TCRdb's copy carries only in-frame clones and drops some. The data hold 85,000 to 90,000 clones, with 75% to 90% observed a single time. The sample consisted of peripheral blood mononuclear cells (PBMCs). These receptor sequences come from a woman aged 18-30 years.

CDR3 sequence: CASSRAGGTYEQYF. The CDR3 region has the DNA TGTGCCAGTAGCCGAGCGGGAGGAACCTACGAGCAGTACTTC. The chain links TRBV19 to TRBJ2-7; TRBD2 matches at 9 bases. V lost 6 bases, J lost 2 bases, and 5 bases stayed unmatched. Germline-derived CDR1 and CDR2 are LNHDA and SQIVND (reference sequence). The CDR3 consists of 14 residues. Filled out from reference TRBV19 and TRBJ2-7, the complete variable domain reads DGGITQSPKYLFRKEGQNVTLSCEQNLNHDAMYWYRQDPGQGLRLIYYSQIVNDFQKGDIAEGYSVSREKKESFPLTVTSAQKNPTAFYLCASSRAGGTYEQYFGPGTRLTVT.

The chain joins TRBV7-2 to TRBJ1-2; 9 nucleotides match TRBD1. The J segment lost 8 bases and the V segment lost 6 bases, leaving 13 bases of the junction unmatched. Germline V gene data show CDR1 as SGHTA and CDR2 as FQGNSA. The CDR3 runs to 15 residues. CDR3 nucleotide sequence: TGTGCCAGCAGGGCGACACCCGGGACAGGGAGCGGCTACACCTTC. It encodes CASRATPGTGSGYTF. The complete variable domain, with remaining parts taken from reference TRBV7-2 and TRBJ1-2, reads GAGVSQSPSNKVTEKGKDVELRCDPISGHTALYWYRQSLGQGLEFLIYFQGNSAPDKSGLPSDRFSAERTGGSVSTLTIQRTQQEDSAVYLCASRATPGTGSGYTFGSGTRLTVV.

Written as DNA, the CDR3 is TGTGCCAGCTCACCTCGTGGGGCTCCCTCTGGAAACACCATATATTTT. It codes for CASSPRGAPSGNTIYF. The rearrangement joins TRBV18 to TRBJ1-3; perhaps TRBD1 as D (5 bases). V gave up 3 bases and J gave up 0 bases, with 12 bases separating them. The V gene's germline CDR1 is KGHSH and CDR2 LQKENI. The CDR3 totals 16 residues.

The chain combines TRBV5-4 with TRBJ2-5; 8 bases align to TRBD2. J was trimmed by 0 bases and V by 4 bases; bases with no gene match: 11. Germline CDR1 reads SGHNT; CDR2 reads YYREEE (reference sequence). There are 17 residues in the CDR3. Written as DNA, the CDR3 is TGTGCCAGCAGCGCTGGTCTAGCGGGCCAATACCAAGAGACCCAGTACTTC. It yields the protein CASSAGLAGQYQETQYF.

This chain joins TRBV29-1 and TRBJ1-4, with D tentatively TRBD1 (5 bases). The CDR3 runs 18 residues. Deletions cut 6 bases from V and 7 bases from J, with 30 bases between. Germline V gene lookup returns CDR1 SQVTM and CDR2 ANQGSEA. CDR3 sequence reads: CSVYLGLATGGIGEKLFF. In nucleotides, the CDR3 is TGCAGCGTGTACTTGGGACTCGCCACGGGGGGTATAGGTGAAAAACTGTTTTTT.

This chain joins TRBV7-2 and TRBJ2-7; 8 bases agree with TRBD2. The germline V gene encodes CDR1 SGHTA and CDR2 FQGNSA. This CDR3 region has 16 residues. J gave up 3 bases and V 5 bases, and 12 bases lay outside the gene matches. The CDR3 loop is CASSPFKEREIYEQYF. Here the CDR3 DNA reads TGTGCCAGCAGCCCATTTAAGGAGCGGGAGATCTACGAGCAGTACTTC.

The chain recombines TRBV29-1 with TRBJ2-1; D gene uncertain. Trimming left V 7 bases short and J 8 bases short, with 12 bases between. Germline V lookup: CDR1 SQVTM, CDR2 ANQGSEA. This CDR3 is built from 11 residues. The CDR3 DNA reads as TGCAGCGCAGCCCCCCGGGATGAGCAGTTCTTC. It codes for CSAAPRDEQFF.

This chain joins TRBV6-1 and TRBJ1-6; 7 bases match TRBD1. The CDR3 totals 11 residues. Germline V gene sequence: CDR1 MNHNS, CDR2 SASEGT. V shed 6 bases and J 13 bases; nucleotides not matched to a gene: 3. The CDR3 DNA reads TGTGCCAGCAGGAAACAGGGGCCCCTCCACTTT. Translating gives CASRKQGPLHF.

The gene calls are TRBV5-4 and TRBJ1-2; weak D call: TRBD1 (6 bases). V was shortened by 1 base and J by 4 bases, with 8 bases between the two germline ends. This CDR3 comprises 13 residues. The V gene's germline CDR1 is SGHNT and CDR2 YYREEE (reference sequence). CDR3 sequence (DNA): TGTGCCAGCAGCTTGACAGGGTCCTATGGCTACACCTTC. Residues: CASSLTGSYGYTF.

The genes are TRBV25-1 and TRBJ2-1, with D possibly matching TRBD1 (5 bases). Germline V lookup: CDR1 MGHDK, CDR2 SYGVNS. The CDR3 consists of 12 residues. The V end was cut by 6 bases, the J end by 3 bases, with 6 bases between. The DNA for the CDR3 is TGTGCCAGCAGACAGGACTACAATGAGCAGTTCTTC. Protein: CASRQDYNEQFF.

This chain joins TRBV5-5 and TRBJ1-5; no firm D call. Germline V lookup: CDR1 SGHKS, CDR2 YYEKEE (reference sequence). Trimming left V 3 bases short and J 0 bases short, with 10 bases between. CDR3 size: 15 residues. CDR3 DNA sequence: TGTGCCAGCAGCTCGGGTGGTAATAGCAATCAGCCCCAGCATTTT. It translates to CASSSGGNSNQPQHF.

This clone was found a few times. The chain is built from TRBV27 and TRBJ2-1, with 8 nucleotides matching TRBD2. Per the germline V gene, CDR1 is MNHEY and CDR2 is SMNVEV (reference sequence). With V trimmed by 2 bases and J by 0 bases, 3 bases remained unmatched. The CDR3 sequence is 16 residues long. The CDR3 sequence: CASSLLGLDSYNEQFF. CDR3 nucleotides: TGTGCCAGCAGTTTACTGGGACTAGACTCCTACAATGAGCAGTTCTTC.

Written as DNA, the CDR3 is TGTGCCAGCAGCCGGGGGGGGCTGAGTGAAAAACTGTTTTTT. Translation: CASSRGGLSEKLFF. V and J are TRBV28 and TRBJ1-4; D might be TRBD1 (6 bases). In germline, CDR1 is MDHEN, CDR2 SYDVKM. This CDR3 contains 14 residues. V was pared by 6 bases and J by 7 bases, with 15 bases between. The variable domain in full, with the rest retrieved from reference TRBV28 and TRBJ1-4, is DVKVTQSSRYLVKRTGEKVFLECVQDMDHENMFWYRQDPGLGLRLIYFSYDVKMKEKGDIPEGYSVSREKKERFSLILESASTNQTSMYLCASSRGGLSEKLFFGSGTQLSVL.

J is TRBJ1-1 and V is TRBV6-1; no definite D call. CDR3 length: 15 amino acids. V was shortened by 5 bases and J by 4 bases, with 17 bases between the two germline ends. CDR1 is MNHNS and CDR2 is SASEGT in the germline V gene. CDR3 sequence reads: CASSMSEGSGTEAFF. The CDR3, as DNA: TGTGCCAGCAGTATGTCGGAAGGGAGCGGCACTGAAGCTTTCTTT.

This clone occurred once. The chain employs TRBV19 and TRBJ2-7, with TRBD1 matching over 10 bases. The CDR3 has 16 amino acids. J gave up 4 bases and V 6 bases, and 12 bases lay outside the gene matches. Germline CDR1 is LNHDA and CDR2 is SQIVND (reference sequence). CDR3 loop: CASSGFEDRGSYEQYF. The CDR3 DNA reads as TGTGCCAGTAGCGGATTTGAGGACAGGGGGTCGTACGAGCAGTACTTC.

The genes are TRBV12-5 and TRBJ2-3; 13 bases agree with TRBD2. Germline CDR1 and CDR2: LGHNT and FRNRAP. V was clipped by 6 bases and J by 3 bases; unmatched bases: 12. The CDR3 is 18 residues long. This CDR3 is CASGNTRWTSGRTDTQYF. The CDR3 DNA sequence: TGTGCTAGTGGAAATACAAGGTGGACTAGCGGGAGAACAGATACGCAGTATTTT.

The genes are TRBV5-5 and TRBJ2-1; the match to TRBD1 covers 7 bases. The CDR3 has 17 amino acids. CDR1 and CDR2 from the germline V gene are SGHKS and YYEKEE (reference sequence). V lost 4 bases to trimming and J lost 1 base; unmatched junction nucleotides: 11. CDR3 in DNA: TGTGCCAGCAGCCCACTGACAGGGCCAAGTTCCTACAATGAGCAGTTCTTC. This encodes CASSPLTGPSSYNEQFF.

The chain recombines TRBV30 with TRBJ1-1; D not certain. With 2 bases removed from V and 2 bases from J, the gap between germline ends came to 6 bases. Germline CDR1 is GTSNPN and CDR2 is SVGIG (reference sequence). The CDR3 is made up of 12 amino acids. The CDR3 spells CAWSKLNTEAFF. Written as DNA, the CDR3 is TGTGCCTGGAGTAAACTAAACACTGAAGCTTTCTTT.

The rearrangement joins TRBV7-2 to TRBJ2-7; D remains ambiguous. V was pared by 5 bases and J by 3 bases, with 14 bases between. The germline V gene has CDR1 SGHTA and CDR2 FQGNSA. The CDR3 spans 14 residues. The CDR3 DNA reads TGTGCCAGCAGCATCGCGCCACAGAACTACGAGCAGTACTTC. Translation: CASSIAPQNYEQYF.

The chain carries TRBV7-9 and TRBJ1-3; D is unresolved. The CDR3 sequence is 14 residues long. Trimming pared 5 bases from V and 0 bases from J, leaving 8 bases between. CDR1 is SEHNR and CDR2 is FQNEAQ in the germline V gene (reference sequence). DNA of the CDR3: TGTGCCAGCAGCCCAGGAAACTCTGGAAACACCATATATTTT. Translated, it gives CASSPGNSGNTIYF.